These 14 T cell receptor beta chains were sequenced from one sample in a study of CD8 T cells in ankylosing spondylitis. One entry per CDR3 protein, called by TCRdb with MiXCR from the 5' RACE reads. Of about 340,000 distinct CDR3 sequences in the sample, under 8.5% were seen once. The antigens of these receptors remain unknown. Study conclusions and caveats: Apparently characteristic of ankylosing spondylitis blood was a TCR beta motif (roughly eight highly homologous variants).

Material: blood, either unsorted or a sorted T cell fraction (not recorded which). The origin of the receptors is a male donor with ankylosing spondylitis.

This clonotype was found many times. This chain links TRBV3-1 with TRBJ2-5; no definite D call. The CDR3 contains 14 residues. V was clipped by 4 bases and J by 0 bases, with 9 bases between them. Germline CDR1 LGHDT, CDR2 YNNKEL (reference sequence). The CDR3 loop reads CASSLRANQETQYF. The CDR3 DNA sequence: TGTGCCAGCAGCCTGAGAGCGAACCAAGAGACCCAGTACTTC.

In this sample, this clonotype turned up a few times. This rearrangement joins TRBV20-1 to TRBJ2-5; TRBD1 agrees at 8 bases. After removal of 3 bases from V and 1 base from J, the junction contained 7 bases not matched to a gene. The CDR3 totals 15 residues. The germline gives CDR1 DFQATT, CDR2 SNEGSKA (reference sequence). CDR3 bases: TGCAGTGCTAGCAGTCCCCAGGGGGCCCAAGAGACCCAGTACTTC. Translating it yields CSASSPQGAQETQYF.

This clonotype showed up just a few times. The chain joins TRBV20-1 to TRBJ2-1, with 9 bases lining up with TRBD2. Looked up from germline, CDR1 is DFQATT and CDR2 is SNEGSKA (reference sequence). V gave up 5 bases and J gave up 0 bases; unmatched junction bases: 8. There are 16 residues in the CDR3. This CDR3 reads CSASSSGASSYNEQFF. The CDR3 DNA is TGCAGTGCTTCCTCTAGCGGGGCTAGCTCCTACAATGAGCAGTTCTTC.

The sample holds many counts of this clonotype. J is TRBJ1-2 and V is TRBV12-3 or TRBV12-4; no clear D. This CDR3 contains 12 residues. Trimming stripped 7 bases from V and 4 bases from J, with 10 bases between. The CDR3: CASTRNGYGYTF. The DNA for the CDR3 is TGTGCCAGCACTAGGAACGGCTATGGCTACACCTTC.

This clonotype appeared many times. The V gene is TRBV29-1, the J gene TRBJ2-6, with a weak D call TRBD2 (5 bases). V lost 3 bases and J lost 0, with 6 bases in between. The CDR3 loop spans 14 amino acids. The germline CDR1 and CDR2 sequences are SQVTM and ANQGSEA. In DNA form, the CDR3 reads TGCAGCGTTGATCGGGACTCTGGGGCCAACGTCCTGACTTTC. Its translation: CSVDRDSGANVLTF.

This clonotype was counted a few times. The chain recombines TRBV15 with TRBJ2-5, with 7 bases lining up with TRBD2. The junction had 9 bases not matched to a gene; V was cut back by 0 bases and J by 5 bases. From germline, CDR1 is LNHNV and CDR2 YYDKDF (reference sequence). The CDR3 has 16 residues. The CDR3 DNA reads TGTGCCACCAGCAGAGAGGGGGGGAGGGCCGCCGAGACCCAGTACTTC. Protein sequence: CATSREGGRAAETQYF.

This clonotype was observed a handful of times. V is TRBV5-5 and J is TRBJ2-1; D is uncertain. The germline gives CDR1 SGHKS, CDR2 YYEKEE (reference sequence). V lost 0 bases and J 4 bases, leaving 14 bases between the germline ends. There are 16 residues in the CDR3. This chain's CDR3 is CASSLDWVGAYNEQFF. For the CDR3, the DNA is TGTGCCAGCAGCTTGGATTGGGTCGGAGCGTACAATGAGCAGTTCTTC.

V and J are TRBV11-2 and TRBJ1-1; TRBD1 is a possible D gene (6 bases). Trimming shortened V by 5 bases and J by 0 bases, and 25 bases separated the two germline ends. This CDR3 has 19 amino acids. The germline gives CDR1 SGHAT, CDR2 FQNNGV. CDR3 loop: CASSHGLPRGPEMNTEAFF. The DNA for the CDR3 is TGTGCCAGCAGCCATGGACTCCCTCGGGGGCCTGAAATGAACACTGAAGCTTTCTTT. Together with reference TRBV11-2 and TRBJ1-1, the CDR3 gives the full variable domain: EAGVAQSPRYKIIEKRQSVAFWCNPISGHATLYWYQQILGQGPKLLIQFQNNGVVDDSQLPKDRFSAERLKGVDSTLKIQPAKLEDSAVYLCASSHGLPRGPEMNTEAFFGQGTRLTVV.

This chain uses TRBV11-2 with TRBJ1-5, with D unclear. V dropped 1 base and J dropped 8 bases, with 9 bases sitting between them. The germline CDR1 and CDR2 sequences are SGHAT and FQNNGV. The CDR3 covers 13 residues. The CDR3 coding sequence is TGTGCCAGCAGCTTAGGTGCAAGGAAGCCCCAGCATTTT. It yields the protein CASSLGARKPQHF.

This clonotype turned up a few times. CDR3 bases: TGCGCCAGCAGCTTAAGCCGCTCTGGGGCCAACGTCCTGACTTTC. It specifies CASSLSRSGANVLTF. The chain employs TRBV5-1 and TRBJ2-6, with unresolved D. Trimming stripped 2 bases from V and 0 bases from J, with 6 bases between. The V gene's germline CDR1 is SGHRS and CDR2 YFSETQ. The CDR3 totals 15 residues.

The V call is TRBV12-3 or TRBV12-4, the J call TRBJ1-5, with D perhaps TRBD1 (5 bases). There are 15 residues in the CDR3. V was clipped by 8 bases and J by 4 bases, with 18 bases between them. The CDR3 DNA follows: TGTGCCAGCCGACTCTACCGGGACGGAAATCAGCCCCAGCATTTT. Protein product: CASRLYRDGNQPQHF.

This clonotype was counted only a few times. The CDR3 reads CASSRTQMNANEKLFF. In nucleotides, the CDR3 is TGCGCCAGCTCCCGGACACAGATGAACGCTAATGAAAAACTGTTTTTT. This chain connects TRBV5-1 to TRBJ1-4, with D possibly matching TRBD1 (5 bases). Germline values: CDR1 SGHRS, CDR2 YFSETQ. The CDR3 is made up of 16 amino acids. Trimming stripped 7 bases from V and 3 bases from J, with 19 bases between.

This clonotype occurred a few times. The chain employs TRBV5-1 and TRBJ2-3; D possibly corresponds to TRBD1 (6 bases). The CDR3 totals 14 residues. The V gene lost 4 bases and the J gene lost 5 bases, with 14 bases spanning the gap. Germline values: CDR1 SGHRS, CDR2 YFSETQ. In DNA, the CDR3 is TGCGCCAGCAGCGAGGGACATCCCAAAGATACGCAGTATTTT. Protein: CASSEGHPKDTQYF.

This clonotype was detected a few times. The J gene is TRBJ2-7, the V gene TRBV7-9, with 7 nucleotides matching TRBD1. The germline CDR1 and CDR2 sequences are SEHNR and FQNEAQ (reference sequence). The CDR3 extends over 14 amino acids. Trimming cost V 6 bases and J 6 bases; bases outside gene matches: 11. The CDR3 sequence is CASRKGAGLPEQYF. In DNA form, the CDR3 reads TGTGCCAGCAGAAAGGGGGCAGGTCTTCCCGAGCAGTACTTC.